This is a list of T cell receptor beta chains from one sample in a study of blood T cell repertoires in COVID-19. This table comes from immunoSEQ multiplex PCR, and its TCRdb copy is limited to in-frame clones, with some not included. The data contain under 350,000 clones, about nine tenths of them singletons. Sample: PBMCs or T cells enriched from blood (not recorded which). The origin of the receptors is a man aged 25 to 40 who had recovered from COVID-19. Both conserved end residues are part of each CDR3.

j_call: TRBJ2-7
v_call: TRBV28
cdr3_aa: CASSLRLAGYEQYF

j_call: TRBJ1-1
v_call: TRBV5-1
cdr3_aa: CASSWTGHNTEAFF

j_call: TRBJ2-7
v_call: TRBV6-5
cdr3_aa: CASSYSATDFFYEQYF

j_call: TRBJ2-2
v_call: TRBV2
cdr3_aa: CASSQGYISGELFF

j_call: TRBJ1-1
v_call: TRBV12-3/TRBV12-4
cdr3_aa: CASSPRGEAFF

j_call: TRBJ1-2
v_call: TRBV30
cdr3_aa: CAWSPPPGDYGYTF

j_call: TRBJ1-4
v_call: TRBV18
cdr3_aa: CASSPLGSTNEKLFF

j_call: TRBJ2-7
v_call: TRBV27
cdr3_aa: CASSLGTATYEQYF

j_call: TRBJ2-2
v_call: TRBV29-1
cdr3_aa: CSALGWQAHRELFF

j_call: TRBJ2-3
v_call: TRBV7-9
cdr3_aa: CAVRGGPADTQYF

j_call: TRBJ2-7
v_call: TRBV5-1
cdr3_aa: CASSLWQDYEQYF

j_call: TRBJ2-7
v_call: TRBV6-5
cdr3_aa: CASSYGYGVTYEQYF

j_call: TRBJ1-2
v_call: TRBV5-1
cdr3_aa: CASSLGLRTGANYGYTF

j_call: TRBJ2-5
v_call: TRBV18
cdr3_aa: CASSPRQEETQYF

j_call: TRBJ2-1
v_call: TRBV4-1
cdr3_aa: CASSPTDWSNEQFF

j_call: TRBJ1-1
v_call: TRBV4-1
cdr3_aa: CASSHRNTEAFF

j_call: TRBJ2-1
v_call: TRBV11-2
cdr3_aa: CASSLGIDEQFF

j_call: TRBJ1-5
v_call: TRBV7-8
cdr3_aa: CASSRGQSSNQPQHF

j_call: TRBJ1-2
v_call: TRBV25-1
cdr3_aa: CASSQGYGYTF

j_call: TRBJ2-1
v_call: TRBV7-9
cdr3_aa: CASSLRREWNNEQFF

j_call: TRBJ2-2
v_call: TRBV19
cdr3_aa: CASTRLAGGSGELFF

j_call: TRBJ2-7
v_call: TRBV4-1
cdr3_aa: CASSRGTSGRDEQYF

j_call: TRBJ1-2
v_call: TRBV6-6
cdr3_aa: CASSRQGDLQNYGYTF

j_call: TRBJ1-3
v_call: TRBV16
cdr3_aa: CASSQSTKNTIYF

j_call: TRBJ2-3
v_call: TRBV24-1
cdr3_aa: CATSDKASGNTQYF

j_call: TRBJ2-1
v_call: TRBV12-3/TRBV12-4
cdr3_aa: CASSFGGPEQFF

j_call: TRBJ1-6
v_call: TRBV5-6
cdr3_aa: CASSLEQYNSPLHF

j_call: TRBJ2-7
v_call: TRBV11-3
cdr3_aa: CASSPRLGQGFSYEQYF

j_call: TRBJ1-4
v_call: TRBV12-3/TRBV12-4
cdr3_aa: CASTPERGEKLFF

j_call: TRBJ2-7
v_call: TRBV27
cdr3_aa: CASSPTGTSYEQYF

j_call: TRBJ2-3
v_call: TRBV7-6
cdr3_aa: CASSLALGQGLWDTQYF

j_call: TRBJ2-7
v_call: TRBV14
cdr3_aa: CASSQASGYYEQYF

j_call: TRBJ2-1
v_call: TRBV6-5
cdr3_aa: CASSYNLAGGDNEQFF